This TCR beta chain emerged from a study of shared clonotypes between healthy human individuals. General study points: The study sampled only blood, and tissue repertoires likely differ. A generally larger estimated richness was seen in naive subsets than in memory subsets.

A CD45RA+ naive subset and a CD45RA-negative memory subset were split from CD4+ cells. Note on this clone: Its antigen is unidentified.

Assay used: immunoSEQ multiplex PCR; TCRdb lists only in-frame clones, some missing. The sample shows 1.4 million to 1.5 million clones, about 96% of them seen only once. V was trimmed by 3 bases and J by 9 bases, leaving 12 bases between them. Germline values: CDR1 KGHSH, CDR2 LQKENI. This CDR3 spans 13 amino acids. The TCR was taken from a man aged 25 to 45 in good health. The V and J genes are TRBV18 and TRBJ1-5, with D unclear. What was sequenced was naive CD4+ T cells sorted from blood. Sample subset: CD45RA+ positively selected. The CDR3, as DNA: TGTGCCAGCTCACCCACTATCGACGCGCCCCAGCATTTT. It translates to CASSPTIDAPQHF.